Following are 5 T cell receptor beta chains from one sample sequenced in a study. TCRdb passed the RT-PCR reads through MiXCR, listing each CDR3 protein once. The sample has hundreds of thousands of distinct CDR3 sequences, approximately 15% seen once. Sequencing was done on a sample of memory CD4+ T cells from blood. These receptor sequences come from a female donor in good health, serving as a healthy control.

The chain couples TRBV6-1 to TRBJ1-5; 9 nucleotides agree with TRBD1. Germline trimming cut 6 bases from V and 4 bases from J; bases unmatched to any gene: 10. In germline, CDR1 is MNHNS, CDR2 SASEGT. CDR3 length: 16 residues. CDR3 nucleotide sequence: TGTGCCAGCAGCTTCAAGGGGGACAGGGCAAATCAGCCCCAGCATTTT. This encodes CASSFKGDRANQPQHF.

This chain joins TRBV12-3 or TRBV12-4 and TRBJ1-1; the D is unclear. V lost 6 bases to trimming and J lost 2 bases, with 10 bases between them. This CDR3 has 13 amino acids. The CDR3 here is CASRLQINTEAFF. The DNA for the CDR3 is TGTGCCAGCAGACTCCAGATTAACACTGAAGCTTTCTTT.

There are many counts of this clonotype. This chain connects TRBV7-2 to TRBJ2-1; D not resolved. This CDR3 comprises 15 residues. The germline V and J ends were trimmed by 5 bases and 5 bases, with 16 bases remaining between them. Germline assignment: CDR1 SGHTA and CDR2 FQGNSA. The CDR3 DNA reads as TGTGCCAGCAGCCCCGGGCGGAGTAGGAACAATGAGCAGTTCTTC. This codes for CASSPGRSRNNEQFF.

The chain employs TRBV29-1 and TRBJ1-2, with 9 bases lining up with TRBD1. This CDR3 is 13 amino acids long. The trim removed 4 bases at V and 2 bases at J, leaving 2 bases unmatched. From germline, CDR1 is SQVTM and CDR2 ANQGSEA. CDR3 amino acids: CSVVGQGNYGYTF. In DNA form, the CDR3 reads TGCAGCGTTGTAGGACAGGGGAACTATGGCTACACCTTC.

This clonotype came up a few times. This chain links TRBV20-1 with TRBJ1-5; 7 bases fit TRBD1. CDR1 and CDR2 from the germline V gene are DFQATT and SNEGSKA (reference sequence). Trimming at V came to 6 bases and at J to 4 bases, leaving 15 bases not matched to a gene. CDR3 length: 16 amino acids. In nucleotides, the CDR3 is TGCAGTGCCGGGGGGATACCGGGACAGTTGAATCAGCCCCAGCATTTT. Translating gives CSAGGIPGQLNQPQHF.